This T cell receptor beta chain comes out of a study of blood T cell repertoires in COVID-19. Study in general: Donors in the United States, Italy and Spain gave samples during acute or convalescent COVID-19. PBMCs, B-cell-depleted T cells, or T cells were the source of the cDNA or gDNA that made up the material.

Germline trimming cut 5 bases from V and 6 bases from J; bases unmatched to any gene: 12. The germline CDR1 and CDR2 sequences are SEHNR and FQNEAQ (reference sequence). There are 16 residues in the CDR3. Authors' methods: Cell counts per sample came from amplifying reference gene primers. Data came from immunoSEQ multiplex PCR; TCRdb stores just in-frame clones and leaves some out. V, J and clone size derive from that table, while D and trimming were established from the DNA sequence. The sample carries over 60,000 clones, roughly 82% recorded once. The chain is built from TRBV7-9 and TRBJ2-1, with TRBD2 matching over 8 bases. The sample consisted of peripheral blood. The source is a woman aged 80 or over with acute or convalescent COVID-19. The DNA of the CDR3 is TGTGCCAGCAGCCCAAAAGTGAGACTAGCGTCCAATGAGCAGTTCTTC. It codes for CASSPKVRLASNEQFF.